This T cell receptor (beta chain) stems from a study of tumour-infiltrating T cells in Burkitt lymphoma. Study details: Repertoire clonality predicted overall and progression-free survival.

Profiling relied on immunoSEQ multiplex PCR, and the TCRdb table lists in-frame clones only, not all of them. The table records roughly 13,000 clones, 75% of them present only once. The table lists this clone with a few counts. V was clipped by 5 bases and J by 5 bases, with 10 bases between them. The CDR3 is made up of 13 amino acids. Per the germline V gene, CDR1 is MNHEY and CDR2 is SVGAGI. The sample consisted of tumor tissue. The chain employs TRBV6-5 and TRBJ2-4, with D tentatively TRBD2 (5 bases). The receptor comes from a human donor with diffuse large B-cell lymphoma. CDR3 in amino acids: CASSPAGENIQYF. CDR3 bases: TGTGCCAGCAGTCCGGCGGGCGAAAACATTCAGTACTTC.